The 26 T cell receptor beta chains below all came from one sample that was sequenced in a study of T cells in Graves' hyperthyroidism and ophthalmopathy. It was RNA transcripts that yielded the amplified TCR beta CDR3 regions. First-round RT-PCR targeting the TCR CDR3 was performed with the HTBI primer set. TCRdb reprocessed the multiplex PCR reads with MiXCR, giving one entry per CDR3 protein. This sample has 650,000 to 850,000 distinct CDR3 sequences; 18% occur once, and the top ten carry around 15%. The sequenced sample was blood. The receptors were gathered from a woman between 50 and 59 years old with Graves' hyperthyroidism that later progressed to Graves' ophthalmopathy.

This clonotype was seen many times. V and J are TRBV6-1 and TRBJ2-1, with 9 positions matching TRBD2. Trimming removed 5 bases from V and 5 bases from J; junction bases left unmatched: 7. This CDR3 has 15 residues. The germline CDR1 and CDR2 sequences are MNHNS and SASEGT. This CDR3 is CASSYGGGGDNEQFF. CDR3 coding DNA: TGTGCCAGCAGTTACGGCGGGGGGGGAGACAATGAGCAGTTCTTC.

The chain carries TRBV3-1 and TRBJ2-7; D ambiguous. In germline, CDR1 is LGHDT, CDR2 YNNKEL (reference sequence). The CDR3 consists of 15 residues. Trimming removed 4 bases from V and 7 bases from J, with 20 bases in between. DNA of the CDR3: TGTGCCAGCAGCCTCCGGAAGGGAAGGGCGGAAGAGCAGTACTTC. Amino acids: CASSLRKGRAEEQYF.

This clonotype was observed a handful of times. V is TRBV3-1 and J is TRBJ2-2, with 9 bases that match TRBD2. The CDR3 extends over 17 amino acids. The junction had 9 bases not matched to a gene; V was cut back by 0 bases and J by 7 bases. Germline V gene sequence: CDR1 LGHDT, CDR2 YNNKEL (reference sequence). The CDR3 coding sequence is TGTGCCAGCAGCCAAGAGATAGCGGGGGCCCCGGGCGGGGAGCTGTTTTTT. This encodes CASSQEIAGAPGGELFF.

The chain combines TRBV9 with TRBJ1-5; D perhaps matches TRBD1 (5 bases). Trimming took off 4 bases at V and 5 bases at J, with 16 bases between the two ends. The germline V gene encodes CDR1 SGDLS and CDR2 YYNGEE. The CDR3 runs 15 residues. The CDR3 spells CASSLDGAFDQPQHF. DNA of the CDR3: TGTGCCAGCAGCTTGGACGGGGCTTTTGATCAGCCCCAGCATTTT. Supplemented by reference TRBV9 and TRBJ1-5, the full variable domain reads DSGVTQTPKHLITATGQRVTLRCSPRSGDLSVYWYQQSLDQGLQFLIQYYNGEERAKGNILERFSAQQFPDLHSELNLSSLELGDSALYFCASSLDGAFDQPQHFGDGTRLSIL.

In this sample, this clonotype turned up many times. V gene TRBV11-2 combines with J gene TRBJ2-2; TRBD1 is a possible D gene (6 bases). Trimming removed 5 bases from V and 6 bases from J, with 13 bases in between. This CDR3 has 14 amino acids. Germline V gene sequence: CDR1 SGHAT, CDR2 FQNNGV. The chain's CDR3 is CASSPRTVPGELFF. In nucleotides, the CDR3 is TGTGCCAGCAGCCCCAGGACAGTGCCCGGGGAGCTGTTTTTT.

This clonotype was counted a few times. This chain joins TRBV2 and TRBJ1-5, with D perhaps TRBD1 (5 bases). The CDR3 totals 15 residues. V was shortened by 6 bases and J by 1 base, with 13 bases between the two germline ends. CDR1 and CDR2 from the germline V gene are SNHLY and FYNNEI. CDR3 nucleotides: TGTGCCAGCAGCCCCCGGGGGGGGAGCAATCAGCCCCAGCATTTT. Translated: CASSPRGGSNQPQHF. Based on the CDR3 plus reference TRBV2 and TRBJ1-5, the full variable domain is EPEVTQTPSHQVTQMGQEVILRCVPISNHLYFYWYRQILGQKVEFLVSFYNNEISEKSEIFDDQFSVERPDGSNFTLKIRSTKLEDSAMYFCASSPRGGSNQPQHFGDGTRLSIL.

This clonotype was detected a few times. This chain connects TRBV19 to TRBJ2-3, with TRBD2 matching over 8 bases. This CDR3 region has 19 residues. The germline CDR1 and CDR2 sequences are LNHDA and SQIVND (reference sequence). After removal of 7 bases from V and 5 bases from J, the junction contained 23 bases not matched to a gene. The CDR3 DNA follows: TGTGCCAGTACACCGTTCTCAACCCCCACCGGGGGGGCGTTAGATACGCAGTATTTT. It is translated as CASTPFSTPTGGALDTQYF.

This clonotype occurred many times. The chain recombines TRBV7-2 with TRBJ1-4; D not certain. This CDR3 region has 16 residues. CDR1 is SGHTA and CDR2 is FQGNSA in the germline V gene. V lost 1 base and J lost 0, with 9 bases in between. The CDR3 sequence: CASSLGPRATNEKLFF. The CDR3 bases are TGTGCCAGCAGCTTAGGACCTCGTGCAACTAATGAAAAACTGTTTTTT.

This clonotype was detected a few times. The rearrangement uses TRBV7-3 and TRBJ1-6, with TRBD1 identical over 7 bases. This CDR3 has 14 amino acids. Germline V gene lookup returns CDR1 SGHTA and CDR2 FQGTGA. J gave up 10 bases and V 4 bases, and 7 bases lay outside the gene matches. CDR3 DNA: TGTGCCAGCAGCTCGACAGGGAACGGCTCACCCCTCCACTTT. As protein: CASSSTGNGSPLHF. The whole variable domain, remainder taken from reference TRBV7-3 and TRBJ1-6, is GAGVSQTPSNKVTEKGKYVELRCDPISGHTALYWYRQSLGQGPEFLIYFQGTGAADDSGLPNDRFFAVRPEGSVSTLKIQRTERGDSAVYLCASSSTGNGSPLHFGNGTRLTVT.

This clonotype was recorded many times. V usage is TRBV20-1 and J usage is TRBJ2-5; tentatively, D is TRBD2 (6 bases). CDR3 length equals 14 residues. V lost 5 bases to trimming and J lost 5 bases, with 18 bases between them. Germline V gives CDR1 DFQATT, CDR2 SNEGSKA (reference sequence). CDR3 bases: TGCAGTGCTCGACTAGAGAAGGGGCGGGAGACCCAGTACTTC. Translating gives CSARLEKGRETQYF.

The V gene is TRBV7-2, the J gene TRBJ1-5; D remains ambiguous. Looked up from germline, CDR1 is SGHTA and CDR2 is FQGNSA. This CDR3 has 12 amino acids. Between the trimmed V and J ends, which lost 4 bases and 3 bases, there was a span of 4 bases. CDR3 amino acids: CASSWINQPQHF. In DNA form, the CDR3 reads TGTGCCAGCAGCTGGATCAATCAGCCCCAGCATTTT.

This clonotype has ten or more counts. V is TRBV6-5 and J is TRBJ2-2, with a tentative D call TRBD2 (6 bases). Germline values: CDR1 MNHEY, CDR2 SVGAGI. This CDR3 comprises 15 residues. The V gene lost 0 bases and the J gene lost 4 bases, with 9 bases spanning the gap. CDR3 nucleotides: TGTGCCAGCAGTTACTCGACTAGTTCCACCGGGGAGCTGTTTTTT. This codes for CASSYSTSSTGELFF.

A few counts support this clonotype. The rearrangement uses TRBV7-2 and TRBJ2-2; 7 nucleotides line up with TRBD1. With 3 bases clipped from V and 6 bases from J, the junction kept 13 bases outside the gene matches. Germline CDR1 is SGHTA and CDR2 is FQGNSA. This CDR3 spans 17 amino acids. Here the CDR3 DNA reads TGTGCCAGCAGCTTCCCCCGAGACAGGGAAGTGTCCGGGGAGCTGTTTTTT. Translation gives CASSFPRDREVSGELFF. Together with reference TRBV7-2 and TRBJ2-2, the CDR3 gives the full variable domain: GAGVSQSPSNKVTEKGKDVELRCDPISGHTALYWYRQSLGQGLEFLIYFQGNSAPDKSGLPSDRFSAERTGGSVSTLTIQRTQQEDSAVYLCASSFPRDREVSGELFFGEGSRLTVL.

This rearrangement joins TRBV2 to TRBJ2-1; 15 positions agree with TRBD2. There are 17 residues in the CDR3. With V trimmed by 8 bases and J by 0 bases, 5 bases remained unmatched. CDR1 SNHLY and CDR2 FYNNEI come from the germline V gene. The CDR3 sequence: CASEGLAGGYSYNEQFF. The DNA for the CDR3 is TGTGCCAGCGAGGGACTAGCGGGGGGTTACTCCTACAATGAGCAGTTCTTC.

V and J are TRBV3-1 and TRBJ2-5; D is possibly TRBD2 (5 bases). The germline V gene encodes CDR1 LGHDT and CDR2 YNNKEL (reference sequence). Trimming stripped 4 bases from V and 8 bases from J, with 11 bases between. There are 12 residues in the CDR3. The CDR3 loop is CASSPGEGTQYF. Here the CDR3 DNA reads TGTGCCAGCAGCCCTGGAGAGGGAACCCAGTACTTC.

The CDR3 is CASSYRDRDPYNEQFF. CDR3 in DNA: TGTGCCAGCAGTTACAGAGACAGGGATCCCTACAATGAGCAGTTCTTC. This chain joins TRBV6-2 or TRBV6-3 and TRBJ2-1; 7 nucleotides line up with TRBD1. CDR1 and CDR2 (germline): MNHEY, SVGEGT. The CDR3 totals 16 residues. J was trimmed by 2 bases and V by 2 bases; bases with no gene match: 6.

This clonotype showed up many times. CDR3 coding DNA: TGTGCCAGCAGTACGCTCAGGGGTGGTAGGCCCTACGAGCAGTACTTC. Translating gives CASSTLRGGRPYEQYF. The chain recombines TRBV6-1 with TRBJ2-7; D perhaps matches TRBD1 (6 bases). The CDR3 covers 16 residues. V gave up 5 bases and J gave up 2 bases, with 19 bases separating them. CDR1 is MNHNS and CDR2 is SASEGT in the germline V gene.

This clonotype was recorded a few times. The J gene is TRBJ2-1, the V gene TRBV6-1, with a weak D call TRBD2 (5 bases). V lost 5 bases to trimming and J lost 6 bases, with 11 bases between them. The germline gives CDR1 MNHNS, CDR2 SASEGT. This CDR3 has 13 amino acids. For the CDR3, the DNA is TGTGCCAGCAGTAGCCCACGGGGCAATGAGCAGTTCTTC. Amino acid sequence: CASSSPRGNEQFF.

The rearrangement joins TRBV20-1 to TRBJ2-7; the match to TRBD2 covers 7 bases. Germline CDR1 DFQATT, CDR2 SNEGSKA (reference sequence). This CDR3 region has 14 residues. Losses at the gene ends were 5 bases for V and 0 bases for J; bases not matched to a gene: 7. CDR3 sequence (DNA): TGCAGTGCTCACAGCGGGGCGAGCTCCTACGAGCAGTACTTC. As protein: CSAHSGASSYEQYF.

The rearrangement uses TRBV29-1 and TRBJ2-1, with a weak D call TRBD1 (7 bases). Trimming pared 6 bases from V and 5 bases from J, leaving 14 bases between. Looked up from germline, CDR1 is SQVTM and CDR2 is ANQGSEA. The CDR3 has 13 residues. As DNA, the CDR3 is TGCAGCGTCAGGAGGGGGCAGAACAATGAGCAGTTCTTC. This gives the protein CSVRRGQNNEQFF.

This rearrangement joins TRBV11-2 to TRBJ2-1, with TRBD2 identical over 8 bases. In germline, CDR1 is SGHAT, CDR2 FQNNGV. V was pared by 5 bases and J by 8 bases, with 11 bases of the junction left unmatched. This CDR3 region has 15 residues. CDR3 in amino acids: CASSMNGGADDEQFF. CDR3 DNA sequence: TGTGCCAGCAGCATGAACGGGGGGGCGGACGATGAGCAGTTCTTC.

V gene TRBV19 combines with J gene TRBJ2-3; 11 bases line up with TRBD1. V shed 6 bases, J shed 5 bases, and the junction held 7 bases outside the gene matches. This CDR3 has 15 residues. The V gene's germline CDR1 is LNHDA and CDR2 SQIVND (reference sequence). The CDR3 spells CASRARGQGEDTQYF. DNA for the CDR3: TGTGCCAGTAGGGCCCGGGGACAGGGGGAAGATACGCAGTATTTT.

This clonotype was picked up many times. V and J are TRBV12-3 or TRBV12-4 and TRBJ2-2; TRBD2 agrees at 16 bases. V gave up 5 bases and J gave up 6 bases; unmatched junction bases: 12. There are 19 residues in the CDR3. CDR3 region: CASSPPPGLAGGQAGELFF. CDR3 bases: TGTGCCAGCAGTCCACCCCCGGGACTAGCGGGGGGGCAGGCCGGGGAGCTGTTTTTT.

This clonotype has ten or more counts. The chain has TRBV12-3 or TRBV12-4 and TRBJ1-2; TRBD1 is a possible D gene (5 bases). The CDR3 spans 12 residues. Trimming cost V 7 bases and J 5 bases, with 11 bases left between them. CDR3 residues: CASTLGGYGYTF. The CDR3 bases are TGTGCCAGCACCCTGGGGGGGTATGGCTACACCTTC.

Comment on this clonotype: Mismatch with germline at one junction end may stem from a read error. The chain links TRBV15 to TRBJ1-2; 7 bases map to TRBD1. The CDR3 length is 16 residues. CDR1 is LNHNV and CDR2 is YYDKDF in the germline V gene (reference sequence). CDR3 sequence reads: CTTSRVGVRQGAGYTF. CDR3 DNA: TGTACCACCAGCAGAGTAGGGGTACGACAGGGCGCTGGCTACACCTTC.

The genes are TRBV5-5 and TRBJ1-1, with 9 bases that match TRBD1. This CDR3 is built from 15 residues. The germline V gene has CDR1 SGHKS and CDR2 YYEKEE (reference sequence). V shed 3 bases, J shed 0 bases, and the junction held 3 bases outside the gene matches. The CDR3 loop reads CASSWGTGLNTEAFF. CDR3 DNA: TGTGCCAGCAGCTGGGGGACAGGGCTGAACACTGAAGCTTTCTTT. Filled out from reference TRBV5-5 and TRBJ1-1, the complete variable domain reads DAGVTQSPTHLIKTRGQQVTLRCSPISGHKSVSWYQQVLGQGPQFIFQYYEKEERGRGNFPDRFSARQFPNYSSELNVNALLLGDSALYLCASSWGTGLNTEAFFGQGTRLTVV.